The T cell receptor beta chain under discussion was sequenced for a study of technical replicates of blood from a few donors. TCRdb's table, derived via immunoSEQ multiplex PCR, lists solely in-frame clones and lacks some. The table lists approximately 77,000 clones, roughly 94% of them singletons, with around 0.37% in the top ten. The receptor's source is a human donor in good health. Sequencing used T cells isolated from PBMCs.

CDR3 DNA sequence: TGTGCCAGCGGACAGGTGCCCACTGAAGCTTTCTTT. Its protein is CASGQVPTEAFF. V and J are TRBV2 and TRBJ1-1, with 7 bases matching TRBD1. The germline V gene has CDR1 SNHLY and CDR2 FYNNEI. Trimming took 8 bases from V and 4 from J; bases not matched to a gene: 4. The CDR3 contains 12 residues. Complete variable domain (other parts from reference TRBV2 and TRBJ1-1): EPEVTQTPSHQVTQMGQEVILRCVPISNHLYFYWYRQILGQKVEFLVSFYNNEISEKSEIFDDQFSVERPDGSNFTLKIRSTKLEDSAMYFCASGQVPTEAFFGQGTRLTVV.